This T cell receptor (beta chain) was sequenced in a study of OX40 agonist ivuxolimab in advanced cancers. Background on the study: Intravenous ivuxolimab at 0.01 to 10 mg/kg was given to patients every 2 weeks. Study-level findings and limits: Certain nonresponding patients likewise had low normalized T-cell clonal expansion.

Of note for this clone: No antigen is known for it.

The data were produced by immunoSEQ multiplex PCR, yet TCRdb's version contains in-frame clones alone and is incomplete. The profile shows roughly 30,000 clones, roughly 90% of them singletons. There are 17 residues in the CDR3. Germline-derived CDR1 and CDR2 are SEHNR and FQNEAQ (reference sequence). The V and J ends lost 5 bases and 8 bases respectively, with 25 bases between them. This sequence joins TRBV7-9 and TRBJ2-1, with D possibly TRBD1 on 6 matching bases. The source of this sequence is an adult with an advanced solid tumor such as melanoma, head and neck, liver or kidney cancer. The specimen comprised CD4+ or CD8+ T cells sorted from blood, sampled in a trial of the OX40 agonist ivuxolimab. The CDR3 protein is CASSGRDTAFQGDEQFF. In nucleotides, the CDR3 is TGTGCCAGCAGCGGCCGGGACACGGCTTTCCAGGGTGATGAGCAGTTCTTC.